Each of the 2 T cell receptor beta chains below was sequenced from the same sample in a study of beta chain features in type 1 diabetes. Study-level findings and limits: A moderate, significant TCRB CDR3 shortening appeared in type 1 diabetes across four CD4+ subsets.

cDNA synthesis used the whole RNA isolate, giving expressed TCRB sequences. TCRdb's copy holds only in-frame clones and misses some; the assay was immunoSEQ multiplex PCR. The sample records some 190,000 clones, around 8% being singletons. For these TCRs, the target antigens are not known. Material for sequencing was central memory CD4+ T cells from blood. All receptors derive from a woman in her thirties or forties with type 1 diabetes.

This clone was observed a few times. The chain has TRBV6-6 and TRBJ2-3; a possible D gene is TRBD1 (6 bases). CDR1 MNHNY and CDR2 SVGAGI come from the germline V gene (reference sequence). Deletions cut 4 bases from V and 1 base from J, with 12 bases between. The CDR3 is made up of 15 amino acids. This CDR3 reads CASSFGTSRTDTQYF. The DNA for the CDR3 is TGTGCCAGCAGTTTCGGGACAAGCCGCACAGATACGCAGTATTTT.

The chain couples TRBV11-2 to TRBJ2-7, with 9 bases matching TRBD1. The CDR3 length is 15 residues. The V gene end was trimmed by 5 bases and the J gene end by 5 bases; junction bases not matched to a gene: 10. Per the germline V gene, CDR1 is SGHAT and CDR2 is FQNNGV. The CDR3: CASSPGQGRRDEQYF. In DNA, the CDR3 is TGTGCCAGCAGCCCGGGACAGGGAAGGCGGGACGAGCAGTACTTC.